The T cell receptor (beta chain) described here comes from a study of blood T cells in healthy people across ages. The study's findings and limits: Researchers judged that diversity estimates from one million T cells fell short of true values.

Germline CDR1 is DFQATT and CDR2 is SNEGSKA (reference sequence). The CDR3 length is 17 residues. It was approximately 10 milliliters of peripheral blood that were drawn from each donor. Through a sample-barcoded 5' primer and a J-beta primer mix, a second PCR was run for roughly 7 to 12 cycles. Each cDNA molecule received a tag from a template-switch adaptor that had 12 random nucleotides. MiXCR, applied by TCRdb to the 5' RACE reads, yields one record per CDR3 protein. Here the sample spans 600,000 to 850,000 distinct CDR3 sequences, approximately 39% being singletons. This clonotype was counted once. The target antigen is unknown. Compared with germline, one end of the junction differs, possibly owing to a read error.

This clonotype originated in an older woman in good health. The sample consisted of blood. The chain has TRBV20-1 and TRBJ1-1, with D hard to call. DNA for the CDR3: TGCAGTACTAGAGATCGAAAGGGAGGGTCACTGAACACTGAAGCTTTCTTT. This translates into CSTRDRKGGSLNTEAFF.